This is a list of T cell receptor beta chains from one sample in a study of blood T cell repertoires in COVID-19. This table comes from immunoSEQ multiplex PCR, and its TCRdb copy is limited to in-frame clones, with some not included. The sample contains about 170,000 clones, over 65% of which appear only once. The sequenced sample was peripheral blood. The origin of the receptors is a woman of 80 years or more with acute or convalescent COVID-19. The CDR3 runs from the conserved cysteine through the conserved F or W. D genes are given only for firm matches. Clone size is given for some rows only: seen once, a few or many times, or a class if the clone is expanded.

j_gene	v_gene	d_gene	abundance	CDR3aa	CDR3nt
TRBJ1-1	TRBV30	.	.	CAWSRVLDTEAFF	TGTGCCTGGAGTCGGGTATTGGACACTGAAGCTTTCTTT
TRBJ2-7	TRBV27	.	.	CASSLFPGSPYEQYF	TGTGCCAGCAGTTTATTCCCCGGGAGCCCCTACGAGCAGTACTTC
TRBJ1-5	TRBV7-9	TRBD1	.	CASGIQGNQPQHF	TGTGCCAGCGGAATACAGGGGAATCAGCCCCAGCATTTT
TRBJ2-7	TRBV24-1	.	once	CATSTAGANYEQYF	TGTGCCACCAGTACGGCGGGGGCTAACTACGAGCAGTACTTC
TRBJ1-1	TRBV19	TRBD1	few	CASTFGQANTEAFF	TGTGCCAGTACCTTTGGACAGGCGAACACTGAAGCTTTCTTT
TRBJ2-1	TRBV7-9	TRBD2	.	CASSSKREGGDEQFF	TGTGCCAGCAGCTCCAAGCGGGAGGGCGGGGATGAGCAGTTCTTC
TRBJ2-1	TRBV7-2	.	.	CASSLGSVGGPQGWQFF	TGTGCCAGCAGCTTAGGTAGCGTTGGAGGGCCACAAGGGTGGCAGTTCTTC
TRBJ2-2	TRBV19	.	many	CASSTFQDGELFF	TGTGCCAGTAGTACCTTTCAGGACGGGGAGCTGTTTTTT
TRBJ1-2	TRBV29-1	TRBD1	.	CSVGGQGGIGHF	TGCAGCGTTGGCGGACAGGGGGGAATAGGTCACTTC
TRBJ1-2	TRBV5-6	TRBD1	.	CASSETGKGDGYTF	TGTGCCAGCAGCGAGACAGGGAAAGGAGATGGCTACACCTTC
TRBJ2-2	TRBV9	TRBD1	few	CASSVGTGGAGGELFF	TGTGCCAGCAGCGTAGGGACAGGGGGCGCGGGCGGGGAGCTGTTTTTT
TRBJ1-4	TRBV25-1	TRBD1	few	CASGRQGGNEKLFF	TGTGCCAGCGGCAGACAGGGGGGGAATGAAAAACTGTTTTTT
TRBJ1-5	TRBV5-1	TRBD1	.	CASSLDRGHQPQHF	TGCGCCAGCAGCTTGGACAGGGGACATCAGCCCCAGCATTTT
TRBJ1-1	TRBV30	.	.	CAWMVGVEAFF	TGTGCCTGGATGGTAGGGGTTGAAGCTTTCTTT
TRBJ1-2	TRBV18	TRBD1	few	CASSTGQDGGYTF	TGTGCCAGCTCGACGGGACAGGACGGGGGCTACACCTTC
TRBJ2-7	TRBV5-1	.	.	CASSSGAVLYEQYF	TGCGCCAGCAGCTCTGGGGCGGTACTCTACGAGCAGTACTTC
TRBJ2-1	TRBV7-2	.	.	CASSPHRRGGGYNEQFF	TGTGCCAGCAGCCCACACCGGAGGGGTGGGGGTTACAATGAGCAGTTCTTC
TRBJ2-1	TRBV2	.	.	CASQNEGEQFF	TGTGCCAGCCAGAACGAGGGTGAGCAGTTCTTC
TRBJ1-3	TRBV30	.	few	CAWSMSGNTIYF	TGTGCCTGGAGCATGTCTGGAAACACCATATATTTT
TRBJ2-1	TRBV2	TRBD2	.	CASTTTGTRNEQFF	TGTGCCAGCACCACGACCGGGACTAGAAATGAGCAGTTCTTC
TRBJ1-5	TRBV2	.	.	CASSGGRDIYQPQHF	TGTGCCAGCAGTGGGGGGAGGGACATCTATCAGCCCCAGCATTTT
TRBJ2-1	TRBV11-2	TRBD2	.	CASNRGGTSSYNEQFF	TGTGCCAGCAATCGGGGGGGGACTAGCAGTTACAATGAGCAGTTCTTC
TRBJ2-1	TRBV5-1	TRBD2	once	CASSYSGTHNYNEQFF	TGCGCCAGCAGCTATAGCGGGACGCATAACTACAATGAGCAGTTCTTC
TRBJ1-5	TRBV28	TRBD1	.	CASSQDRAYQPQHF	TGTGCCAGCAGTCAGGACAGGGCTTACCAGCCCCAGCATTTT
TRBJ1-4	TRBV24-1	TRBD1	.	CATSLRQGEGEKLFF	TGTGCCACCAGTTTAAGACAGGGGGAGGGAGAAAAACTGTTTTTT
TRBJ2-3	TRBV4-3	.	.	CASSQGESGTDTQYF	TGCGCCAGCAGCCAAGGGGAGTCTGGCACAGATACGCAGTATTTT
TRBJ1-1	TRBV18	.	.	CASSPREDTEAFF	TGTGCCAGCTCACCCAGGGAGGACACTGAAGCTTTCTTT
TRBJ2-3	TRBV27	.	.	CASSLSGEGQARPQYF	TGTGCCAGCAGTTTATCGGGGGAGGGACAGGCAAGACCGCAGTATTTT
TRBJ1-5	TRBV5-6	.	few	CASSFLRDNQPQHF	TGTGCCAGCAGCTTCCTGCGGGACAATCAGCCCCAGCATTTT
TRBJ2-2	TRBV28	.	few	CASSLEGVGTGELFF	TGTGCCAGCAGTTTGGAGGGAGTGGGCACCGGGGAGCTGTTTTTT
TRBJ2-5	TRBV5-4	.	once	CASSPTSAPLETQYF	TGTGCCAGCAGCCCTACAAGCGCCCCCCTAGAGACCCAGTACTTC
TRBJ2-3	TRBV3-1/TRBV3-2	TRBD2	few	CASSWGTTPTDTQYF	TGTGCCAGCAGCTGGGGGACTACGCCCACAGATACGCAGTATTTT
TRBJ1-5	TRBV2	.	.	CASSETSGSHQPQHF	TGTGCCAGCAGCGAGACCTCAGGATCACATCAGCCCCAGCATTTT
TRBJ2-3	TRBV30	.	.	CACRESTDTQYF	TGTGCCTGCAGGGAATCCACAGATACGCAGTATTTT
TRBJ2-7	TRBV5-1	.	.	CASSPAGGGNEQYF	TGCGCCAGCAGCCCCGCCGGGGGAGGCAACGAGCAGTACTTC
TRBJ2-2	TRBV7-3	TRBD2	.	CASSPIAGDTTGELFF	TGTGCCAGCAGCCCCATAGCGGGAGACACCACCGGGGAGCTGTTTTTT
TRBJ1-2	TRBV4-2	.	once	CASSQDIRDSLSGYTF	TGTGCCAGCAGCCAAGATATACGCGACAGTTTGAGCGGCTACACCTTC
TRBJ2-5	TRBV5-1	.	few	CASRGSGETQYF	TGCGCCAGCAGGGGGAGCGGGGAGACCCAGTACTTC
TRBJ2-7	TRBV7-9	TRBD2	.	CASRQAGGYEQYF	TGTGCCAGCAGGCAAGCGGGAGGCTACGAGCAGTACTTC
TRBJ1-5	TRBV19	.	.	CASSITSGIGQPQHF	TGTGCCAGTAGTATAACATCCGGGATTGGTCAGCCCCAGCATTTT
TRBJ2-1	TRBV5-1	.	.	CASSSQGEQFF	TGCGCCAGCAGCAGTCAGGGGGAGCAGTTCTTC
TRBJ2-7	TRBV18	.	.	CASSPRSDSSYEQYF	TGTGCCAGCTCACCACGATCGGACAGCTCCTACGAGCAGTACTTC
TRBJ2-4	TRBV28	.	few	CASSEGRGVNIQYF	TGTGCCAGCAGCGAGGGGAGGGGGGTTAACATTCAGTACTTC
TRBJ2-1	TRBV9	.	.	CASGVQGSSYNEQFF	TGTGCCAGCGGAGTACAGGGTTCTTCCTACAATGAGCAGTTCTTC
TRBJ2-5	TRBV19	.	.	CASSPVGETQYF	TGTGCCAGTAGTCCAGTCGGGGAGACCCAGTACTTC
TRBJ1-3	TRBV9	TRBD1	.	CASSAGQATGNTIYF	TGTGCCAGCAGCGCGGGACAGGCCACTGGAAACACCATATATTTT
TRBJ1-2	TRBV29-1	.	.	CSVDPRGGRLDGYTF	TGCAGCGTTGACCCACGCGGGGGAAGGTTGGATGGCTACACCTTC
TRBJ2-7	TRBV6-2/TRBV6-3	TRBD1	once	CASSSEQPITGTGVYEQYF	TGTGCCAGCAGTTCGGAACAACCCATTACCGGGACAGGGGTGTACGAGCAGTACTTC
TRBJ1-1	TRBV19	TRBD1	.	CASSGGHLTGDTEAFF	TGTGCCAGTAGTGGGGGACATTTAACAGGGGACACTGAAGCTTTCTTT
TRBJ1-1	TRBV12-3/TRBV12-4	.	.	CASSGETEAFF	TGTGCCAGCAGCGGGGAGACTGAAGCTTTCTTT
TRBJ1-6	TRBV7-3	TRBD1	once	CASSLTGRSNSPLHF	TGTGCCAGCAGCTTGACAGGGAGGTCGAATTCACCCCTCCACTTT
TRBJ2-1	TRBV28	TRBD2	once	CASSAGDFVFAQFF	TGTGCCAGCAGTGCGGGAGACTTTGTTTTCGCGCAGTTCTTC
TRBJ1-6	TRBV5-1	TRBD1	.	CASSLGQGVTYNSPLHF	TGCGCCAGCAGCCTCGGACAGGGGGTAACCTATAATTCACCCCTCCACTTT
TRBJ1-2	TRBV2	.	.	CASSLGEGGYTF	TGTGCCAGCAGTTTAGGGGAGGGAGGCTACACCTTC